Below, one TCR beta chain is given with its context. Its specificity is unknown. These data belong to a study of identical twins. TCRdb independently ran MiXCR on the 5' RACE reads; one entry per CDR3 protein. The table lists approximately 530,000 distinct CDR3 sequences, approximately 20% of them singletons. Study results and caveats: Out-of-frame beta sequences exhibited a weaker degree of excess twin sharing. Compared with unrelated sharing, twin-shared out-of-frame alpha sequences had more low-probability sequences. Clonotypes of the beta chain that were abundant in cord blood carried fewer insertions (memory repertoires showed none).

The V and J ends lost 1 base and 1 base respectively, with 8 bases between them. CDR1 is SGHRS and CDR2 is YFSETQ in the germline V gene. The CDR3 length is 15 residues. The sample was also linked to a second study, of yellow fever vaccine responses in identical twins.

The source material was CD4+ T cells sorted from blood. This sequence originates from a woman under 30 in good health. V usage is TRBV5-1 and J usage is TRBJ2-2; possible D gene TRBD1, 6 bases. The CDR3 DNA reads as TGCGCCAGCAGCTTGCCGACAGGGAACACCGGGGAGCTGTTTTTT. It translates to CASSLPTGNTGELFF.